This is a list of T cell receptor beta chains from one sample in a study of blood T cell repertoires in COVID-19. The protocol was immunoSEQ multiplex PCR, while the TCRdb copy is restricted to in-frame clones and leaves out a portion. The data hold 320,000 or so clones, with around 90% observed a single time. Input material: PBMCs or T cells enriched from blood (not recorded which). These receptors originate from a man aged 25 to 40 who had recovered from COVID-19. CDR3s include the opening cysteine and the closing phenylalanine or tryptophan. A D gene is named only where the DNA matches it firmly. For some rows the clone size is stated as once, few or many, or as a class when expanded; others skip it.

d_gene: TRBD1
abundance: NA
v_gene: TRBV3-1/TRBV3-2
len: 14
j_gene: TRBJ2-7
CDR3nt: TGTGCCAGCAGTCCTGGGACAGGGGGCAACGGGCAGTACTTC
CDR3aa: CASSPGTGGNGQYF

d_gene: NA
abundance: NA
v_gene: TRBV5-1
len: 14
j_gene: TRBJ1-5
CDR3nt: TGCGCCAGCAGCTTAGGGGCCGACAATCAGCCCCAGCATTTT
CDR3aa: CASSLGADNQPQHF

d_gene: TRBD1
abundance: NA
v_gene: TRBV9
len: 15
j_gene: TRBJ2-1
CDR3nt: TGTGCCAGCAGCGGACCGGGACAGGCCGGCGATGAGCAGTTCTTC
CDR3aa: CASSGPGQAGDEQFF

d_gene: TRBD2
abundance: once
v_gene: TRBV27
len: 15
j_gene: TRBJ2-7
CDR3nt: TGTGCCAGCAGCAAACTAGCGGTTGACTCCTACGAGCAGTACTTC
CDR3aa: CASSKLAVDSYEQYF

d_gene: TRBD2
abundance: NA
v_gene: TRBV2
len: 12
j_gene: TRBJ2-5
CDR3nt: TGTGCCAGCATATTCGGGAGGGAGACCCAGTACTTC
CDR3aa: CASIFGRETQYF

d_gene: TRBD2
abundance: few
v_gene: TRBV9
len: 17
j_gene: TRBJ2-1
CDR3nt: TGTGCCAGCAGCGCCTTCCCTGGGCGGGGGGGCCCCGGGGAGCAGTTCTTC
CDR3aa: CASSAFPGRGGPGEQFF

d_gene: NA
abundance: NA
v_gene: TRBV27
len: 12
j_gene: TRBJ1-1
CDR3nt: TGTGCCAGCAGGAGAGGGTACACTGAAGCTTTCTTT
CDR3aa: CASRRGYTEAFF

d_gene: NA
abundance: NA
v_gene: TRBV4-1
len: 15
j_gene: TRBJ1-2
CDR3nt: TGCGCCAGCAGCCAAGATCAGGGGCGTGCCTATGGCTACACCTTC
CDR3aa: CASSQDQGRAYGYTF

d_gene: TRBD1
abundance: NA
v_gene: TRBV28
len: 14
j_gene: TRBJ2-7
CDR3nt: TGTGCCAGCAGAAAACCGGGACAGCATTACGAGCAGTACTTC
CDR3aa: CASRKPGQHYEQYF

d_gene: TRBD1
abundance: NA
v_gene: TRBV6-5
len: 13
j_gene: TRBJ1-1
CDR3nt: TGTGCCAGCCGCCAGGGGGGGAACACTGAAGCTTTCTTT
CDR3aa: CASRQGGNTEAFF

d_gene: TRBD1
abundance: once
v_gene: TRBV2
len: 16
j_gene: TRBJ1-1
CDR3nt: TGTGCCAGCAGTGCACCTATTGACAGGGGGAGGACTGAAGCTTTCTTT
CDR3aa: CASSAPIDRGRTEAFF

d_gene: TRBD1
abundance: NA
v_gene: TRBV13
len: 15
j_gene: TRBJ1-1
CDR3nt: TGTGCCAGCAGCTCTACCGGGACAGGGGCCTCTGAAGCTTTCTTT
CDR3aa: CASSSTGTGASEAFF

d_gene: TRBD1
abundance: NA
v_gene: TRBV27
len: 15
j_gene: TRBJ1-2
CDR3nt: TGTGCCAGCAGTTATGAAGCAGGGGGCGGCTATGGCTACACCTTC
CDR3aa: CASSYEAGGGYGYTF

d_gene: NA
abundance: NA
v_gene: TRBV6-1
len: 13
j_gene: TRBJ1-4
CDR3nt: TGTGCCAGCAGTGAACGGGAGGATGAAAAACTGTTTTTT
CDR3aa: CASSEREDEKLFF

d_gene: NA
abundance: NA
v_gene: TRBV9
len: 15
j_gene: TRBJ1-1
CDR3nt: TGTGCCAGCAGCTCTCCCGGAACAGGGAACACTGAAGCTTTCTTT
CDR3aa: CASSSPGTGNTEAFF

d_gene: TRBD1
abundance: once
v_gene: TRBV19
len: 16
j_gene: TRBJ1-6
CDR3nt: TGTGCCAGTAGTATAGATATGACAGGGCGCTCGGGACCCCTCCACTTT
CDR3aa: CASSIDMTGRSGPLHF

d_gene: TRBD2
abundance: NA
v_gene: TRBV29-1
len: 15
j_gene: TRBJ2-7
CDR3nt: TGCAGCGTTGAAGATCCTAGCGGGGGGGCTTACGAGCAGTACTTC
CDR3aa: CSVEDPSGGAYEQYF

d_gene: TRBD2
abundance: NA
v_gene: TRBV28
len: 15
j_gene: TRBJ2-1
CDR3nt: TGTGCCAGCAGCGTTAGCGGGGGGGCCTTGGGTGAGCAGTTCTTC
CDR3aa: CASSVSGGALGEQFF

d_gene: TRBD1
abundance: NA
v_gene: TRBV14
len: 14
j_gene: TRBJ1-2
CDR3nt: TGTGCCAGCAGCCCCTTTCGACAGGGCGGTGGCTACACCTTC
CDR3aa: CASSPFRQGGGYTF

d_gene: NA
abundance: once
v_gene: TRBV6-5
len: 13
j_gene: TRBJ2-1
CDR3nt: TGTGCCAGCAGTTACGACAGCTACAATGAGCAGTTCTTC
CDR3aa: CASSYDSYNEQFF

d_gene: NA
abundance: NA
v_gene: TRBV5-6
len: 15
j_gene: TRBJ1-5
CDR3nt: TGTGCCAGCAGCTTCACTACCCAGGGCAACCAGCCCCAGCATTTT
CDR3aa: CASSFTTQGNQPQHF

d_gene: TRBD2
abundance: NA
v_gene: TRBV6-5
len: 15
j_gene: TRBJ2-5
CDR3nt: TGTGCCAGCAGATCCGGACTAGCGGGCCAAGAGACCCAGTACTTC
CDR3aa: CASRSGLAGQETQYF

d_gene: NA
abundance: once
v_gene: TRBV2
len: 13
j_gene: TRBJ1-3
CDR3nt: TGTGCCAGCACGGGGGTTTACGGAAACACCATATATTTT
CDR3aa: CASTGVYGNTIYF

d_gene: TRBD1
abundance: NA
v_gene: TRBV6-1
len: 17
j_gene: TRBJ1-5
CDR3nt: TGTGCCAGCAGTGTAACCCGGACAGGGTTCGGCAATCAGCCCCAGCATTTT
CDR3aa: CASSVTRTGFGNQPQHF

d_gene: NA
abundance: NA
v_gene: TRBV6-5
len: 13
j_gene: TRBJ1-1
CDR3nt: TGTGCCAGCACCTTGGACAGGAACACTGAAGCTTTCTTT
CDR3aa: CASTLDRNTEAFF

d_gene: TRBD1
abundance: NA
v_gene: TRBV30
len: 13
j_gene: TRBJ1-2
CDR3nt: TGTGCCTGGACCTCCGGGACAGGGGATGGCTACACCTTC
CDR3aa: CAWTSGTGDGYTF

d_gene: TRBD1
abundance: NA
v_gene: TRBV2
len: 15
j_gene: TRBJ2-3
CDR3nt: TGTGCCAGCAGACGGGGACAGGGTGGCACAGATACGCAGTATTTT
CDR3aa: CASRRGQGGTDTQYF

d_gene: NA
abundance: NA
v_gene: TRBV2
len: 11
j_gene: TRBJ1-1
CDR3nt: TGTGCCAGCACAACAAACACTGAAGCTTTCTTT
CDR3aa: CASTTNTEAFF

d_gene: NA
abundance: NA
v_gene: TRBV2
len: 12
j_gene: TRBJ2-7
CDR3nt: TGTGCCAGCAGTGCGGGAAGCAACGAGCAGTACTTC
CDR3aa: CASSAGSNEQYF

d_gene: TRBD1
abundance: NA
v_gene: TRBV5-1
len: 14
j_gene: TRBJ2-7
CDR3nt: TGCGCCAGCAGGGGGACAGGAGGAGTCTACGAGCAGTACTTC
CDR3aa: CASRGTGGVYEQYF

d_gene: NA
abundance: NA
v_gene: TRBV9
len: 15
j_gene: TRBJ2-1
CDR3nt: TGTGCCAGCAGCGTAGAGAGCGTGCGTGGGAATGAGCAGTTCTTC
CDR3aa: CASSVESVRGNEQFF

d_gene: NA
abundance: NA
v_gene: TRBV11-2
len: 12
j_gene: TRBJ2-7
CDR3nt: TGTGCCAGCAGCTTAGGAGGAGGCGAGCAGTACTTC
CDR3aa: CASSLGGGEQYF

d_gene: TRBD1
abundance: few
v_gene: TRBV5-5
len: 15
j_gene: TRBJ2-7
CDR3nt: TGTGCCAGCAGCTTGGCCACAGGGGGCCTCCACGAGCAGTACTTC
CDR3aa: CASSLATGGLHEQYF

d_gene: TRBD1
abundance: NA
v_gene: TRBV6-5
len: 14
j_gene: TRBJ1-1
CDR3nt: TGTGCCAGCAGGCAACGGACAGGGTTCACTGAAGCTTTCTTT
CDR3aa: CASRQRTGFTEAFF

d_gene: NA
abundance: NA
v_gene: TRBV7-8
len: 13
j_gene: TRBJ1-4
CDR3nt: TGTGCCAGCAGCTTAGCGCTAGGGGGAAAACTGTTTTTT
CDR3aa: CASSLALGGKLFF

d_gene: NA
abundance: NA
v_gene: TRBV28
len: 11
j_gene: TRBJ2-7
CDR3nt: TGTGCCAGCAGTTTTCGCGGGGCGCAGTACTTC
CDR3aa: CASSFRGAQYF

d_gene: NA
abundance: NA
v_gene: TRBV30
len: 13
j_gene: TRBJ1-3
CDR3nt: TGTGCCTGGAGTGCGGACTCGGGAAACACCATATATTTT
CDR3aa: CAWSADSGNTIYF

d_gene: NA
abundance: NA
v_gene: TRBV13
len: 16
j_gene: TRBJ2-2
CDR3nt: TGTGCCAGCAGCTTAGGCCTGGCGGGGAACACCGGGGAGCTGTTTTTT
CDR3aa: CASSLGLAGNTGELFF

d_gene: NA
abundance: NA
v_gene: TRBV6-1
len: 16
j_gene: TRBJ1-1
CDR3nt: TGTGCCAGCAGTGAAAGAGCCGGACAGCTGAACACTGAAGCTTTCTTT
CDR3aa: CASSERAGQLNTEAFF

d_gene: TRBD1
abundance: once
v_gene: TRBV7-9
len: 15
j_gene: TRBJ1-5
CDR3nt: TGTGCCAGCAGCCCGACAGGGGGTAGCAATCAGCCCCAGCATTTT
CDR3aa: CASSPTGGSNQPQHF

d_gene: TRBD2
abundance: NA
v_gene: TRBV3-1/TRBV3-2
len: 16
j_gene: TRBJ2-1
CDR3nt: TGTGCCAGCAGCCAAGATCAGGGAGGGTCCTACAATGAGCAGTTCTTC
CDR3aa: CASSQDQGGSYNEQFF

d_gene: TRBD1
abundance: few
v_gene: TRBV28
len: 15
j_gene: TRBJ2-3
CDR3nt: TGTGCCAGCTTATCTTGGGGGACAGGGGTAGATACGCAGTATTTT
CDR3aa: CASLSWGTGVDTQYF

d_gene: NA
abundance: NA
v_gene: TRBV18
len: 16
j_gene: TRBJ1-5
CDR3nt: TGTGCCAGCTCCGCCTCGGGGAGGGGTAGCAATCAGCCCCAGCATTTT
CDR3aa: CASSASGRGSNQPQHF

d_gene: NA
abundance: NA
v_gene: TRBV28
len: 15
j_gene: TRBJ1-1
CDR3nt: TGTGCCAGCAGTTTTCAGAGGACACCAAGCACTGAAGCTTTCTTT
CDR3aa: CASSFQRTPSTEAFF

d_gene: NA
abundance: NA
v_gene: TRBV6-5
len: 10
j_gene: TRBJ1-2
CDR3nt: TGTGCCACCCATAACTATGGCTACACCTTC
CDR3aa: CATHNYGYTF

d_gene: TRBD2
abundance: NA
v_gene: TRBV28
len: 16
j_gene: TRBJ2-3
CDR3nt: TGTGCCAGCAGTCAGGGACTAGCGGGGGGAGGAGATACGCAGTATTTT
CDR3aa: CASSQGLAGGGDTQYF

d_gene: NA
abundance: once
v_gene: TRBV27
len: 15
j_gene: TRBJ1-6
CDR3nt: TGTGCCAGCAGCCGTGAGGGCTCCTATAATTCACCCCTCCACTTT
CDR3aa: CASSREGSYNSPLHF

d_gene: TRBD1
abundance: NA
v_gene: TRBV5-6
len: 15
j_gene: TRBJ2-5
CDR3nt: TGTGCCAGCAGCACCGGGACAGGGTCACAAGAGACCCAGTACTTC
CDR3aa: CASSTGTGSQETQYF

d_gene: NA
abundance: NA
v_gene: TRBV19
len: 14
j_gene: TRBJ2-7
CDR3nt: TGTGCCAGTCGATCGGGACTCACCTCCTACGAGCAGTACTTC
CDR3aa: CASRSGLTSYEQYF